These T cell receptor beta chains were read from a single sample in a study of Graves' ophthalmopathy and Graves' hyperthyroidism. TCRdb independently ran MiXCR on the multiplex PCR reads; one entry per CDR3 protein. The table includes about 400,000 distinct CDR3 sequences, over 15% detected once. Sequencing was done on a sample of peripheral blood. These receptors all come from a woman younger than 35 with stable Graves' hyperthyroidism. Both conserved end residues are trimmed from each CDR3. Each record gives: V gene, D gene, J gene, CDR3 protein. The D gene is left open where the match is weak.

TRBV27	-	TRBJ2-7	ASSLAGGYTSNYEQY
TRBV13	-	TRBJ2-5	ASSSERIQETQY
TRBV29-1	TRBD2	TRBJ2-7	SVSAGGSAYEQY
TRBV15	-	TRBJ2-2	ATSRGLGGELF
TRBV28	-	TRBJ1-5	ASKSQGSNQPQH
TRBV6-2/TRBV6-3	-	TRBJ1-5	ASSYYQGAGPQH
TRBV7-3	-	TRBJ2-2	ASSSRLTGELF
TRBV29-1	-	TRBJ1-1	SVELLSKNTEAF
TRBV20-1	-	TRBJ2-7	SARAVDPLEQY
TRBV4-1	TRBD1	TRBJ1-1	ASSLLQGARTGAF
TRBV5-1	TRBD1	TRBJ2-7	ASSLVPGTGGNYEQY
TRBV20-1	-	TRBJ1-5	SASPQAPSQPQH
TRBV12-3/TRBV12-4	-	TRBJ1-1	ASSLGAGVHTEAF
TRBV19	-	TRBJ2-7	ASSISGGPYEQY
TRBV27	-	TRBJ1-6	ASSQRTKGTSPLH
TRBV19	TRBD1	TRBJ1-2	ASSTDRVYGYT
TRBV5-1	TRBD1	TRBJ1-1	ASSSPPGQGATEAF
TRBV11-2	-	TRBJ1-6	ASSSRGSIYNSPLH
TRBV30	-	TRBJ2-6	AWSGANVLT
TRBV3-1	-	TRBJ1-6	ASSQGQAYNSPLH
TRBV6-5	-	TRBJ2-4	ASSWGSKNIKY
TRBV6-1	-	TRBJ1-1	ASSPGHKATEAF
TRBV20-1	-	TRBJ1-5	SASAGNQPQH
TRBV5-5	-	TRBJ2-7	ASNEWQGYEQY
TRBV24-1	-	TRBJ2-5	ATSDSTAADQETQY
TRBV12-3/TRBV12-4	-	TRBJ1-2	ASSPLLPLGAGSYGYT
TRBV12-3/TRBV12-4	TRBD1	TRBJ2-7	ASSADRGHEQY
TRBV2	-	TRBJ1-5	ASRERGRQPQH
TRBV7-9	TRBD1	TRBJ2-7	ASSGPTGGYEQY
TRBV11-2	TRBD1	TRBJ1-1	ASTSSGTGNTEAF
TRBV2	TRBD1	TRBJ2-5	ANTRGTYQETQY
TRBV20-1	TRBD2	TRBJ2-5	SAPAGGATVETQY
TRBV29-1	TRBD1	TRBJ1-1	SARCRYRGPNTEAF
TRBV2	TRBD2	TRBJ2-7	ASTRDYIYYEQY
TRBV6-1	-	TRBJ2-7	ASSEARAYEQY
TRBV12-3/TRBV12-4	-	TRBJ2-7	ASSLGEAEQY
TRBV10-2	-	TRBJ2-7	ASSEIGRGYEQY
TRBV28	-	TRBJ1-5	ASSFFSGQISNQPQH
TRBV12-3/TRBV12-4	TRBD2	TRBJ2-2	ASSLVSGSHTGELF
TRBV24-1	-	TRBJ2-2	ATSDVARGAGELF
TRBV20-1	-	TRBJ2-2	SASLRVSGGELF
TRBV11-3	TRBD1	TRBJ1-1	ASSYDRGLRGEAF
TRBV14	-	TRBJ2-2	ASSHAGVDGELF
TRBV12-3/TRBV12-4	TRBD2	TRBJ2-7	ASSKTSGSHEQY
TRBV6-5	-	TRBJ1-1	ASSYKAGSTEAF